This is a list of T cell receptor beta chains from one sample in a study of blood T cells in healthy people across ages. MiXCR was run by TCRdb on the 5' RACE reads, yielding one entry per CDR3 protein. The sample lists 1.5 million to 2 million distinct CDR3 sequences; about 50% were seen once. Sample: blood. All receptors come from a middle-aged woman in good health. CDR3s include the opening cysteine and the closing phenylalanine or tryptophan. The D gene is left open where the match is weak. Rows may omit the clone size; those that give it use once, few, many or a size class.

v_gene: TRBV6-5; abundance: NA; j_gene: TRBJ2-1; d_gene: NA; CDR3nt: TGTGCCAGCACGAGGGGAGCGACAAATTACAATGAGCAGTTCTTC; CDR3aa: CASTRGATNYNEQFF
v_gene: TRBV20-1; abundance: NA; j_gene: TRBJ2-7; d_gene: NA; CDR3nt: TGCAGTGCTAGCAGTAGGCAGAAGGGCCCCTACGAGCAGTACTTC; CDR3aa: CSASSRQKGPYEQYF
v_gene: TRBV28; abundance: NA; j_gene: TRBJ1-2; d_gene: NA; CDR3nt: TGTGCCAGCAGCAAGGGGTCAGGAATCTATGGCTACACCTTC; CDR3aa: CASSKGSGIYGYTF
v_gene: TRBV2; abundance: NA; j_gene: TRBJ2-7; d_gene: TRBD2; CDR3nt: TGTGCCAGCAGTGTAGTAGCGGGGGCTTACAATGAGCAGTACTTC; CDR3aa: CASSVVAGAYNEQYF
v_gene: TRBV6-2/TRBV6-3; abundance: many; j_gene: TRBJ2-1; d_gene: NA; CDR3nt: TGTGCCAGCAGTTACTTGGTCTACAATGAGCAGTTCTTC; CDR3aa: CASSYLVYNEQFF
v_gene: TRBV29-1; abundance: NA; j_gene: TRBJ2-1; d_gene: TRBD2; CDR3nt: TGCAGTGGGCAGGGACTACCTCACTCCTACAATGAGCAGTTCTTC; CDR3aa: CSGQGLPHSYNEQFF
v_gene: TRBV10-3; abundance: NA; j_gene: TRBJ1-6; d_gene: NA; CDR3nt: TGTGCCATCAAGGGCCCTTGGAATTCACCCCTCCACTTT; CDR3aa: CAIKGPWNSPLHF
v_gene: TRBV4-1; abundance: NA; j_gene: TRBJ2-4; d_gene: NA; CDR3nt: TGCGCCAGCAGCCAAGATGGGGGGTCCAAAAACATTCAGTACTTC; CDR3aa: CASSQDGGSKNIQYF
v_gene: TRBV9; abundance: NA; j_gene: TRBJ2-5; d_gene: NA; CDR3nt: TGTGCCAGCAGCGTAGCCTTGATCTCAGAGACCCAGTACTTC; CDR3aa: CASSVALISETQYF
v_gene: TRBV28; abundance: few; j_gene: TRBJ2-3; d_gene: NA; CDR3nt: TGTGCCAGCAGTTTATTCCCAGGGGAGGCAGATACGCAGTATTTT; CDR3aa: CASSLFPGEADTQYF
v_gene: TRBV29-1; abundance: many; j_gene: TRBJ1-1; d_gene: NA; CDR3nt: TGCAGCGGCAGGACAGCCCGGGGCGACACTGAAGCTTTCTTT; CDR3aa: CSGRTARGDTEAFF
v_gene: TRBV5-1; abundance: NA; j_gene: TRBJ2-5; d_gene: TRBD1; CDR3nt: TGCGCCAGCGGCTGGTCCAGGGGGCAGCGGCAAGAGACCCAGTACTTC; CDR3aa: CASGWSRGQRQETQYF
v_gene: TRBV4-2; abundance: few; j_gene: TRBJ2-7; d_gene: NA; CDR3nt: TGTGCCAGCAGCCAAGTTTGGCAGGGGCGGTTCTACGAGCAGTACTTC; CDR3aa: CASSQVWQGRFYEQYF
v_gene: TRBV29-1; abundance: few; j_gene: TRBJ2-3; d_gene: TRBD1; CDR3nt: TGCAGCGTTCGGACAGGGGGCACAGATACGCAGTATTTT; CDR3aa: CSVRTGGTDTQYF
v_gene: TRBV7-6; abundance: few; j_gene: TRBJ2-7; d_gene: NA; CDR3nt: TGTGCCAGCAGTATGGCGGCAAGGAGCTCCTACGAGCAGTACTTC; CDR3aa: CASSMAARSSYEQYF
v_gene: TRBV2; abundance: few; j_gene: TRBJ2-4; d_gene: TRBD2; CDR3nt: TGTGCCAGCAGTGAAAATGGGGGGGTAGCCAAAAACATTCAGTACTTC; CDR3aa: CASSENGGVAKNIQYF
v_gene: TRBV29-1; abundance: few; j_gene: TRBJ1-2; d_gene: NA; CDR3nt: TGCAGCGTTGATCCCACCGAGGCGTTTGGCTACACCTTC; CDR3aa: CSVDPTEAFGYTF
v_gene: TRBV14; abundance: NA; j_gene: TRBJ2-5; d_gene: TRBD2; CDR3nt: TGTGCCAGCAGCCAAGGACTAGCGAGTCAAGAGACCCAGTACTTC; CDR3aa: CASSQGLASQETQYF
v_gene: TRBV6-2/TRBV6-3; abundance: NA; j_gene: TRBJ2-7; d_gene: NA; CDR3nt: TGTGCCAGCAGCCGCCCACAACTCCACGAGCAGTACTTC; CDR3aa: CASSRPQLHEQYF
v_gene: TRBV7-2; abundance: few; j_gene: TRBJ2-7; d_gene: TRBD2; CDR3nt: TGTGCCAGCAGCTTCCGACTAGCGGGGATATACGAGCAGTACTTC; CDR3aa: CASSFRLAGIYEQYF
v_gene: TRBV9; abundance: few; j_gene: TRBJ2-7; d_gene: NA; CDR3nt: TGTGCCAGCAGCGTAGGACAGGCAGACTCCTACGAGCAGTACTTC; CDR3aa: CASSVGQADSYEQYF
v_gene: TRBV25-1; abundance: NA; j_gene: TRBJ1-6; d_gene: NA; CDR3nt: TGTGCCAGGCACAATGGGCCGATGGTTGGTTCACCCCTCCACTTT; CDR3aa: CARHNGPMVGSPLHF
v_gene: TRBV27; abundance: NA; j_gene: TRBJ1-1; d_gene: TRBD1; CDR3nt: TGTGCCAGCAGTTTAAGGCAGGGGGCGTGGAACACTGAAGCTTTCTTT; CDR3aa: CASSLRQGAWNTEAFF
v_gene: TRBV29-1; abundance: NA; j_gene: TRBJ2-6; d_gene: NA; CDR3nt: TGCAGCGTACTGATCTCTGGGGCCAACGTCCTGACTTTC; CDR3aa: CSVLISGANVLTF
v_gene: TRBV7-3; abundance: NA; j_gene: TRBJ2-3; d_gene: NA; CDR3nt: TGTGCCAGCAGCTCCGGACTCGGGGGTAGCACAGATACGCAGTATTTT; CDR3aa: CASSSGLGGSTDTQYF
v_gene: TRBV20-1; abundance: NA; j_gene: TRBJ2-3; d_gene: TRBD2; CDR3nt: TGCACCCTACCGAGCGGGGGGGTCCGAGATACGCAGTATTTT; CDR3aa: CTLPSGGVRDTQYF
v_gene: TRBV7-2; abundance: few; j_gene: TRBJ2-1; d_gene: TRBD1; CDR3nt: TGTGCCAGCAGCGCAGGGGGCGCGTCCTACAATGAGCAGTTCTTC; CDR3aa: CASSAGGASYNEQFF
v_gene: TRBV7-9; abundance: few; j_gene: TRBJ2-1; d_gene: NA; CDR3nt: TGTGCCAGCAGGGGTATTCACAATGAGCAGTTCTTC; CDR3aa: CASRGIHNEQFF
v_gene: TRBV12-3/TRBV12-4; abundance: few; j_gene: TRBJ2-5; d_gene: NA; CDR3nt: TGTGCCAGCAGTTTGCAGGTTTGGGTTGGGACCCAGTACTTC; CDR3aa: CASSLQVWVGTQYF
v_gene: TRBV6-5; abundance: NA; j_gene: TRBJ1-4; d_gene: TRBD1; CDR3nt: TGTGCCAGCAGTCCGACTTGGACAGGGCAGGACTTGGAACTGTTTTTT; CDR3aa: CASSPTWTGQDLELFF
v_gene: TRBV28; abundance: once; j_gene: TRBJ2-3; d_gene: NA; CDR3nt: TGTGCCAGCAGTTATAACACCCCCACAGATACGCAGTATTTT; CDR3aa: CASSYNTPTDTQYF
v_gene: TRBV6-5; abundance: NA; j_gene: TRBJ2-6; d_gene: NA; CDR3nt: TGTGCCAGCAGTTCCCCCCGACCGCCTGGGGCCAACGTCCTGACTTTC; CDR3aa: CASSSPRPPGANVLTF
v_gene: TRBV7-2; abundance: NA; j_gene: TRBJ1-1; d_gene: NA; CDR3nt: TGTGCCAGCAGCTTGAGGGCAGGATGGGCTTTCTTT; CDR3aa: CASSLRAGWAFF
v_gene: TRBV4-2; abundance: NA; j_gene: TRBJ2-1; d_gene: TRBD2; CDR3nt: TGTGCCAGCAGCCAAGATCCGTATCTAGCGGGGGACGAGCAGTTCTTC; CDR3aa: CASSQDPYLAGDEQFF
v_gene: TRBV28; abundance: NA; j_gene: TRBJ1-2; d_gene: NA; CDR3nt: TGTGCCTGCGGACGCTCTAACTATGGCTACACCTTC; CDR3aa: CACGRSNYGYTF
v_gene: TRBV20-1; abundance: NA; j_gene: TRBJ2-6; d_gene: NA; CDR3nt: TGCAGTGCTAGAGATCGTGACTCTGGGGCCAACGTCCTGACTTTC; CDR3aa: CSARDRDSGANVLTF
v_gene: TRBV4-1; abundance: NA; j_gene: TRBJ2-4; d_gene: NA; CDR3nt: TGCGCCAGCAGCCAAGAGACTCGAGACATAGAGTACGTCGAGCGGTACTTC; CDR3aa: CASSQETRDIEYVERYF
v_gene: TRBV7-2; abundance: NA; j_gene: TRBJ2-5; d_gene: NA; CDR3nt: TGTGCCAGCAGCGGTTACCGATCCTACAATGAGCAGTACTTC; CDR3aa: CASSGYRSYNEQYF
v_gene: TRBV27; abundance: NA; j_gene: TRBJ2-3; d_gene: NA; CDR3nt: TGTGCCAGCAGTTTAACGAGGGGCCGACCCCTTCTCCTCACAGATACGCAGTATTTT; CDR3aa: CASSLTRGRPLLLTDTQYF
v_gene: TRBV10-2; abundance: NA; j_gene: TRBJ2-5; d_gene: NA; CDR3nt: TGCGCCAGCAGTGAGTCGACTGCGGGTGAGCAGTACTTC; CDR3aa: CASSESTAGEQYF
v_gene: TRBV5-6; abundance: NA; j_gene: TRBJ2-7; d_gene: TRBD2; CDR3nt: TGTGCCAGCCGCTCTAGCGGGGGGGGCAACAATGAGCAGTACTTC; CDR3aa: CASRSSGGGNNEQYF
v_gene: TRBV6-5; abundance: many; j_gene: TRBJ2-7; d_gene: TRBD1; CDR3nt: TGTGCCAGCAGTGGGGACAGGGCCTACGAGCAGTACTTC; CDR3aa: CASSGDRAYEQYF
v_gene: TRBV13; abundance: NA; j_gene: TRBJ2-3; d_gene: TRBD2; CDR3nt: TGTGCCAGCAGCTCACGGGGGGGGCGTACGAGCACAGATACGCAGTATTTT; CDR3aa: CASSSRGGRTSTDTQYF
v_gene: TRBV5-1; abundance: few; j_gene: TRBJ2-7; d_gene: NA; CDR3nt: TGCGCCAGCAGAAAGGGTCAATTCTACGAGCAGTACTTC; CDR3aa: CASRKGQFYEQYF
v_gene: TRBV20-1; abundance: NA; j_gene: TRBJ2-5; d_gene: NA; CDR3nt: TGCAGTGCGAAGGGGCGGGAGACCCAGTACTTC; CDR3aa: CSAKGRETQYF
v_gene: TRBV27; abundance: few; j_gene: TRBJ2-1; d_gene: NA; CDR3nt: TGTGCCAGCAGTTTGGGTCTAGGGGGTGGAAATGAGCAGTTCTTC; CDR3aa: CASSLGLGGGNEQFF
v_gene: TRBV20-1; abundance: NA; j_gene: TRBJ1-2; d_gene: NA; CDR3nt: TGCAGTGCTAGTCACAGCACGGGCTACACCTTC; CDR3aa: CSASHSTGYTF
v_gene: TRBV28; abundance: NA; j_gene: TRBJ1-6; d_gene: TRBD1; CDR3nt: TGTGCCACTCAACAGGGGACTAATTCACCCCTCCACTTT; CDR3aa: CATQQGTNSPLHF
v_gene: TRBV5-1; abundance: NA; j_gene: TRBJ2-1; d_gene: NA; CDR3nt: TGCGCCAGCAGCTTGAGAGGGCAGTCCGACAATGAGCAGTTCTTC; CDR3aa: CASSLRGQSDNEQFF
v_gene: TRBV9; abundance: few; j_gene: TRBJ2-5; d_gene: TRBD1; CDR3nt: TGTGCCAGCAGCGCCCAGGGCCGAGGGACAGAAGAGACCCAGTACTTC; CDR3aa: CASSAQGRGTEETQYF
v_gene: TRBV6-5; abundance: few; j_gene: TRBJ2-3; d_gene: NA; CDR3nt: TGTGCCAGCAGTTACTCGGTCGGAACGACAGATACGCAGTATTTT; CDR3aa: CASSYSVGTTDTQYF
v_gene: TRBV6-6; abundance: NA; j_gene: TRBJ1-5; d_gene: TRBD1; CDR3nt: TGTGCCAGCTGGGGACAGGGGGTTTCCTATAGCAATCAGCCCCAGCATTTT; CDR3aa: CASWGQGVSYSNQPQHF
v_gene: TRBV20-1; abundance: NA; j_gene: TRBJ2-5; d_gene: TRBD1; CDR3nt: TGCAGTGCTACGGACAGGAGACAAGAGACCCAGTACTTC; CDR3aa: CSATDRRQETQYF
v_gene: TRBV2; abundance: NA; j_gene: TRBJ2-5; d_gene: TRBD1; CDR3nt: TGTGCCAGCAGTGAAGGACAGGGAACTTGGGAGACCCAGTACTTC; CDR3aa: CASSEGQGTWETQYF
v_gene: TRBV4-3; abundance: NA; j_gene: TRBJ2-1; d_gene: NA; CDR3nt: TGCGCCAGCAGCCAAGATCAGGTCTCCTACAATGAGCAGTTCTTC; CDR3aa: CASSQDQVSYNEQFF
v_gene: TRBV20-1; abundance: few; j_gene: TRBJ2-1; d_gene: TRBD1; CDR3nt: TGCAGTGCTAGTAAATCGGGGACAGGCTACAATGAGCAGTTCTTC; CDR3aa: CSASKSGTGYNEQFF
v_gene: TRBV20-1; abundance: many; j_gene: TRBJ2-3; d_gene: TRBD2; CDR3nt: TGCAGTGCTAGACTAGCGGGAAGCACAGATACGCAGTATTTT; CDR3aa: CSARLAGSTDTQYF
v_gene: TRBV27; abundance: few; j_gene: TRBJ1-2; d_gene: TRBD1; CDR3nt: TGTGCCAGCTCCGACAGGGCAGACTATGGCTACACCTTC; CDR3aa: CASSDRADYGYTF
v_gene: TRBV28; abundance: NA; j_gene: TRBJ2-5; d_gene: NA; CDR3nt: TGTGCCAGCAGACCAACAGGGAAGAAAGAGACCCAGTACTTC; CDR3aa: CASRPTGKKETQYF
v_gene: TRBV13; abundance: few; j_gene: TRBJ2-7; d_gene: NA; CDR3nt: TGTGCCAGCAGCTTCCAGGGGGGGGACTACGAGCAGTACTTC; CDR3aa: CASSFQGGDYEQYF